This T cell receptor (beta chain) derives from a study of T cell changes during pregnancy in multiple sclerosis. The assay was immunoSEQ multiplex PCR, and TCRdb's table has in-frame clones only and misses some. Of approximately 80,000 clones listed, 85% to 95% are singletons. The ends were cut back, 10 bases at V and 1 base at J, with 14 bases in the middle. The CDR3 contains 13 residues. The germline CDR1 and CDR2 sequences are LNHDA and SQIVND (reference sequence). This TCR came from a female donor in good health, enrolled as a control in a pregnancy study. This specimen consisted of peripheral blood, obtained in the second trimester of pregnancy. The chain combines TRBV19 with TRBJ2-7; TRBD2 might be the D (6 bases). The CDR3 sequence is CATAAGRSYEQYF. CDR3 DNA: TGTGCCACCGCGGCGGGGCGATCCTACGAGCAGTACTTC.